Each of the 14 T cell receptor beta chains below was sequenced from the same sample in a study of T cells after yellow fever vaccination. MiXCR was run by TCRdb on the 5' RACE reads, yielding one entry per CDR3 protein. Among around 160,000 distinct CDR3 sequences listed, 6.5% to 8.5% were seen once. This specimen consisted of CD4+ T cells sorted from PBMCs, obtained roughly 5 days after the first yellow fever vaccination. Receptor source: a young man who received the YFV17D yellow fever vaccine.

There are a few counts of this clonotype. The J gene is TRBJ1-4, the V gene TRBV4-2, with 7 bases identical to TRBD1. Germline assignment: CDR1 LGHNA and CDR2 YNFKEQ. With V trimmed by 1 base and J by 3 bases, 8 bases remained unmatched. The CDR3 extends over 17 amino acids. The CDR3 DNA is TGTGCCAGCAGCCAAGCTACTCAGGGGGTGGCTAATGAAAAACTGTTTTTT. Protein: CASSQATQGVANEKLFF.

This chain connects TRBV9 to TRBJ2-1; no clear D gene. Per the germline V gene, CDR1 is SGDLS and CDR2 is YYNGEE. This CDR3 has 13 amino acids. V was trimmed by 0 bases and J by 7 bases, leaving 8 bases between them. The DNA for the CDR3 is TGTGCCAGCAGCGTAGGGGCTGGGAATGAGCAGTTCTTC. Translated: CASSVGAGNEQFF. Full variable domain (missing parts from reference TRBV9 and TRBJ2-1): DSGVTQTPKHLITATGQRVTLRCSPRSGDLSVYWYQQSLDQGLQFLIQYYNGEERAKGNILERFSAQQFPDLHSELNLSSLELGDSALYFCASSVGAGNEQFFGPGTRLTVL.

This clonotype was detected many times. V is TRBV5-1 and J is TRBJ2-2; the D gene is possibly TRBD1 (5 bases). Germline CDR1 is SGHRS and CDR2 is YFSETQ. The CDR3 totals 13 residues. V lost 0 bases, J lost 6 bases, and 6 bases lay in between. The DNA for the CDR3 is TGCGCCAGCAGCTTGGCGACAGCCGGGGAGCTGTTTTTT. Encoded protein: CASSLATAGELFF. The full variable domain, its missing parts supplied by reference TRBV5-1 and TRBJ2-2, is KAGVTQTPRYLIKTRGQQVTLSCSPISGHRSVSWYQQTPGQGLQFLFEYFSETQRNKGNFPGRFSGRQFSNSRSEMNVSTLELGDSALYLCASSLATAGELFFGEGSRLTVL.

In its sample, this clonotype was seen a few times. This chain uses TRBV7-2 with TRBJ2-3; no firm D call. Per the germline V gene, CDR1 is SGHTA and CDR2 is FQGNSA. The V gene lost 8 bases and the J gene lost 5 bases, with 20 bases spanning the gap. This CDR3 spans 15 amino acids. CDR3 amino acids: CASGNSVRVRDTQYF. DNA of the CDR3: TGTGCCAGCGGTAACAGTGTTCGGGTTCGAGATACGCAGTATTTT. Combining the CDR3 with reference TRBV7-2 and TRBJ2-3 gives the whole variable domain GAGVSQSPSNKVTEKGKDVELRCDPISGHTALYWYRQSLGQGLEFLIYFQGNSAPDKSGLPSDRFSAERTGGSVSTLTIQRTQQEDSAVYLCASGNSVRVRDTQYFGPGTRLTVL.

The table lists this clonotype with many counts. CDR3 sequence: CASSPGLDIQYF. Written as DNA, the CDR3 is TGTGCCAGCAGCCCGGGCCTAGACATTCAGTACTTC. The chain combines TRBV5-5 with TRBJ2-4; no definite D call. Germline-derived CDR1 and CDR2 are SGHKS and YYEKEE (reference sequence). V was pared by 4 bases and J by 8 bases, with 10 bases between. The CDR3 has 12 residues. Drawing the rest from reference TRBV5-5 and TRBJ2-4, the complete variable domain is DAGVTQSPTHLIKTRGQQVTLRCSPISGHKSVSWYQQVLGQGPQFIFQYYEKEERGRGNFPDRFSARQFPNYSSELNVNALLLGDSALYLCASSPGLDIQYFGAGTRLSVL.

This clonotype has only a few counts. V gene TRBV18 combines with J gene TRBJ2-5; D remains ambiguous. In germline, CDR1 is KGHSH, CDR2 LQKENI. The CDR3 contains 14 residues. V was shortened by 1 base and J by 4 bases, with 10 bases between the two germline ends. This CDR3 reads CASSPQSVGETQYF. In DNA form, the CDR3 reads TGTGCCAGCTCACCACAAAGCGTAGGAGAGACCCAGTACTTC.

Ten or more counts support this clonotype. The gene calls are TRBV19 and TRBJ1-5; D is possibly TRBD1 (6 bases). Between the trimmed V and J ends, which lost 6 bases and 3 bases, there was a span of 18 bases. The CDR3 consists of 16 residues. The germline V gene encodes CDR1 LNHDA and CDR2 SQIVND (reference sequence). The CDR3 DNA reads TGTGCCAGTAGCTCCTCCAAGGGGGGGAACAATCAGCCCCAGCATTTT. Translating it yields CASSSSKGGNNQPQHF. The full variable domain, its missing parts supplied by reference TRBV19 and TRBJ1-5, is DGGITQSPKYLFRKEGQNVTLSCEQNLNHDAMYWYRQDPGQGLRLIYYSQIVNDFQKGDIAEGYSVSREKKESFPLTVTSAQKNPTAFYLCASSSSKGGNNQPQHFGDGTRLSIL.

This clonotype was counted at least ten times. The chain joins TRBV7-9 to TRBJ2-1, with 8 positions matching TRBD2. CDR1 is SEHNR, CDR2 FQNEAQ, per germline (reference sequence). V was pared by 0 bases and J by 8 bases, with 12 bases of the junction left unmatched. There are 17 residues in the CDR3. The CDR3 loop is CASSLARLAGTWDEQFF. DNA of the CDR3: TGTGCCAGCAGCTTAGCGAGGTTAGCGGGGACCTGGGATGAGCAGTTCTTC.

This clonotype appeared many times. V gene TRBV7-2 combines with J gene TRBJ1-5; possible D gene TRBD1, 5 bases. The CDR3 is 14 amino acids. V lost 5 bases and J lost 7, with 15 bases in between. The germline V gene has CDR1 SGHTA and CDR2 FQGNSA. As DNA, the CDR3 is TGTGCCAGCAGCCTAAATAGGGGTGAACAGCCCCAGCATTTT. It is translated as CASSLNRGEQPQHF.

This clonotype was counted ten times or more. V gene TRBV12-3 or TRBV12-4 combines with J gene TRBJ2-3; D may be TRBD2 (6 bases). Trimming took 3 bases from V and 6 from J, leaving 16 bases between them. CDR3 length equals 15 residues. The CDR3 DNA sequence: TGTGCCAGCAGTTTTACTAGCCGAGGTGGGGATACGCAGTATTTT. It encodes CASSFTSRGGDTQYF.

This clonotype has ten or more counts. The V and J genes are TRBV20-1 and TRBJ2-5; 7 bases align to TRBD2. V gave up 1 base and J gave up 8 bases; unmatched junction bases: 19. The germline V gene encodes CDR1 DFQATT and CDR2 SNEGSKA (reference sequence). The CDR3 has 17 residues. CDR3 in DNA: TGCAGTGCTAGAGCCGCGTCCCGCCGCGGGGGTGCTAGCACCCAGTACTTC. Its translation is CSARAASRRGGASTQYF.

This clonotype was detected only a few times. The gene calls are TRBV4-3 and TRBJ2-1; TRBD2 agrees at 8 bases. Germline CDR1 reads LGHNA; CDR2 reads YSLEER. V was clipped by 1 base and J by 7 bases; unmatched bases: 12. The CDR3 runs to 17 residues. The CDR3 DNA follows: TGCGCCAGCAGCCAAGCTCGGGGGGGCCGTTTGGGTAATGAGCAGTTCTTC. This gives the protein CASSQARGGRLGNEQFF.

This clonotype was seen at least ten times. This sequence joins TRBV7-8 and TRBJ2-2; possible D gene TRBD2, 6 bases. Per germline, CDR1 SGHVS and CDR2 FQNEAQ. This CDR3 has 14 residues. V lost 8 bases and J 8 bases, leaving 18 bases between the germline ends. CDR3 loop: CASRSRTNVGELFF. The CDR3 bases are TGTGCCAGCCGAAGCCGGACTAACGTGGGGGAGCTGTTTTTT.

This sequence joins TRBV5-1 and TRBJ2-5; D call uncertain. Per germline, CDR1 SGHRS and CDR2 YFSETQ. V was cut by 5 bases and J by 5 bases, with 4 bases left in between. The CDR3 contains 10 residues. The CDR3 region has the DNA TGCGCCAGCAGGGCGGAGACCCAGTACTTC. It specifies CASRAETQYF.